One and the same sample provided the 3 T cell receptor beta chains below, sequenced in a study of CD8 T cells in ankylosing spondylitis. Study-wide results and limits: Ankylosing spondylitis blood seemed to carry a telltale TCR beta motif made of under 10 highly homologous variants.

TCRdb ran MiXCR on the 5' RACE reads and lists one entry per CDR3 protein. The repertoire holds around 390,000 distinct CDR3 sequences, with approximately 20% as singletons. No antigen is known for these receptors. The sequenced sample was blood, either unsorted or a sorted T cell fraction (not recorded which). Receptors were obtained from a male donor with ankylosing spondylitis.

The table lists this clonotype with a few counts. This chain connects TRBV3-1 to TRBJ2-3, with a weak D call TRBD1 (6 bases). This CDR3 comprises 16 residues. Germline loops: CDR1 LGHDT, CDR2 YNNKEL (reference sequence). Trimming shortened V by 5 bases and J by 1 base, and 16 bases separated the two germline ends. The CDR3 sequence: CASSYLRDIRTDTQYF. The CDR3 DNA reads TGTGCCAGCAGCTACCTCCGGGACATCCGCACAGATACGCAGTATTTT.

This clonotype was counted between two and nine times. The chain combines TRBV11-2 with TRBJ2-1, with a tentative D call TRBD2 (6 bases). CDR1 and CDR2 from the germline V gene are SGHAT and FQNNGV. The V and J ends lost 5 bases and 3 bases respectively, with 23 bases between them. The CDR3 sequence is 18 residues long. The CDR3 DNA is TGTGCCAGCAGCGTTTATTTCTCGGCGGGAACGAACTACAATGAGCAGTTCTTC. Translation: CASSVYFSAGTNYNEQFF.

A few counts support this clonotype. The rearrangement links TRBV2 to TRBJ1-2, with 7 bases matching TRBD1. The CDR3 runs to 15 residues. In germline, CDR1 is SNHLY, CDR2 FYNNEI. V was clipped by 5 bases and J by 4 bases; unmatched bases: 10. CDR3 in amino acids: CASSSASKGAYGYTF. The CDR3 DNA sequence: TGTGCCAGCAGTTCCGCCTCTAAGGGGGCCTATGGCTACACCTTC.